The 14 T cell receptor beta chains below all came from one sample that was sequenced in a study of T-cell reconstitution after alpha-beta-depleted transplantation in children. For TCRbeta, the library was prepared with unique molecular identifiers. TCRdb redid the calling of the PCR reads with MiXCR, one entry per CDR3 protein. The sample lists almost 20,000 distinct CDR3 sequences; 10% to 15% were seen once. The source was PBMCs, mostly from graft donor cells, collected 60 days after TCRalphabeta/CD19-depleted stem cell transplant. The receptors shown here come from a female patient under 10 years old who had a stem cell transplant for congenital amegakaryocytic thrombocytopenia, so the T cells may come from the graft donor.

V and J are TRBV6-2 or TRBV6-3 and TRBJ1-2; TRBD1 is a possible D gene (5 bases). The V and J ends lost 2 bases and 9 bases respectively, with 16 bases between them. Per the germline V gene, CDR1 is MNHEY and CDR2 is SVGEGT. This CDR3 region has 14 residues. The CDR3 sequence is CASSYGGRAQSYTF. CDR3 bases: TGTGCCAGCAGTTACGGTGGCAGGGCCCAGAGCTACACCTTC.

The J gene is TRBJ1-1, the V gene TRBV2, with unresolved D. CDR3 length: 15 residues. The germline CDR1 and CDR2 sequences are SNHLY and FYNNEI. The V end lost 7 bases, the J end lost 3 bases, and 18 bases lay between the germline ends. CDR3 amino acids: CASKTRSLVDTEAFF. The CDR3 region has the DNA TGTGCCAGCAAAACAAGAAGTTTAGTGGACACTGAAGCTTTCTTT.

This clonotype has at least ten counts. This chain joins TRBV7-6 and TRBJ2-3, with D uncertain. There are 15 residues in the CDR3. Germline V gene data show CDR1 as SGHVS and CDR2 as FNYEAQ. V lost 0 bases, J lost 0 bases, and 7 bases lay in between. The CDR3 loop reads CASSLAPQSTDTQYF. The DNA for the CDR3 is TGTGCCAGCAGCTTAGCGCCCCAGAGCACAGATACGCAGTATTTT. Full variable domain (remainder filled in from reference TRBV7-6 and TRBJ2-3): GAGVSQSPRYKVTKRGQDVALRCDPISGHVSLYWYRQALGQGPEFLTYFNYEAQQDKSGLPNDRFSAERPEGSISTLTIQRTEQRDSAMYRCASSLAPQSTDTQYFGPGTRLTVL.

This clonotype was seen ten or more times. The CDR3 loop is CASSLGGPPETQYF. The CDR3, as DNA: TGTGCCAGCAGCTTAGGGGGGCCCCCGGAGACCCAGTACTTC. V is TRBV11-2 and J is TRBJ2-5; maybe TRBD1 (6 bases). The germline gives CDR1 SGHAT, CDR2 FQNNGV. The CDR3 totals 14 residues. V shed 1 base and J shed 5 bases, with 11 bases lying between them.

This clonotype was recorded at least ten times. The V call is TRBV5-1, the J call TRBJ2-7; 7 bases agree with TRBD2. CDR1 and CDR2 (germline): SGHRS, YFSETQ. This CDR3 spans 19 amino acids. Unmatched junction bases numbered 20, after V lost 1 base and J lost 4 bases. In nucleotides, the CDR3 is TGCGCCAGCAGCTTGTTGGGGCGGGGCGGGAGCCACCGAAATTACGAGCAGTACTTC. It specifies CASSLLGRGGSHRNYEQYF.

Many counts were recorded for this clonotype. The chain uses TRBV12-3 or TRBV12-4 and TRBJ2-2; unclear D gene. This CDR3 is 16 amino acids long. Trimming took off 0 bases at V and 1 base at J, with 9 bases between the two ends. CDR3 protein: CASSLALRRNTGELFF. The CDR3, as DNA: TGTGCCAGCAGTTTAGCGCTCCGGCGGAACACCGGGGAGCTGTTTTTT.

This clonotype showed up many times. V gene TRBV29-1 combines with J gene TRBJ2-3; possibly TRBD2 for D (5 bases). Germline CDR1 reads SQVTM; CDR2 reads ANQGSEA. The CDR3 has 15 amino acids. V was pared by 3 bases and J by 3 bases, with 16 bases between. This CDR3 reads CSVDLDRGMTDTQYF. The CDR3 DNA follows: TGCAGCGTTGATCTGGACCGGGGTATGACAGATACGCAGTATTTT.

This clonotype appeared many times. The CDR3 loop is CASSQRPHGDTEAFF. In DNA form, the CDR3 reads TGTGCCAGCAGTCAGCGGCCCCACGGAGACACTGAAGCTTTCTTT. The rearrangement uses TRBV27 and TRBJ1-1; D not resolved. Germline CDR1 and CDR2: MNHEY and SMNVEV (reference sequence). Trimming pared 5 bases from V and 3 bases from J, leaving 16 bases between. The length of the CDR3 is 15 residues.

This clonotype was detected ten times or more. The J gene is TRBJ2-3, the V gene TRBV7-9; no firm D call. The CDR3 runs to 11 residues. CDR1 SEHNR and CDR2 FQNEAQ come from the germline V gene (reference sequence). Between the trimmed V and J ends, which lost 1 base and 9 bases, there was a span of 5 bases. CDR3 DNA sequence: TGTGCCAGCAGCTTAGAGGTGACGCAGTATTTT. Its protein product is CASSLEVTQYF.

The chain combines TRBV14 with TRBJ2-7; D may be TRBD1 (5 bases). Germline V gene data show CDR1 as SGHDN and CDR2 as FVKESK. The CDR3 extends over 16 amino acids. Trimming left V 4 bases short and J 4 bases short, with 20 bases between. The CDR3 DNA reads TGTGCCAGCAGCCCGTCGGATGGACAAACGGTATACGAGCAGTACTTC. It yields the protein CASSPSDGQTVYEQYF.

V gene TRBV20-1 combines with J gene TRBJ1-2; 8 bases are shared with TRBD1. The trim removed 5 bases at V and 6 bases at J, leaving 11 bases unmatched. Per germline, CDR1 DFQATT and CDR2 SNEGSKA (reference sequence). This CDR3 region has 14 residues. The DNA for the CDR3 is TGCAGTGCTCTACGACAGGGGATAAAGAATGGCTACACCTTC. This codes for CSALRQGIKNGYTF.

In this sample, this clonotype is medium-sized. The genes are TRBV4-1 and TRBJ2-1, with D maybe TRBD1 (6 bases). V was clipped by 4 bases and J by 7 bases, with 17 bases between them. CDR3 length: 15 amino acids. CDR1 is MGHRA, CDR2 YSYEKL, per germline. CDR3 in DNA: TGCGCCAGCAGCCTGACCGGGACAACCGTGAATGAGCAGTTCTTC. It encodes CASSLTGTTVNEQFF.

This clonotype was seen only once. V and J are TRBV7-2 and TRBJ2-5; D perhaps matches TRBD1 (6 bases). CDR1 is SGHTA and CDR2 is FQGNSA in the germline V gene. The CDR3 totals 15 residues. V lost 5 bases and J lost 1, with 14 bases in between. CDR3: CASSPHGQIQETQYF. In DNA form, the CDR3 reads TGTGCCAGCAGCCCTCACGGACAGATCCAAGAGACCCAGTACTTC.

The chain couples TRBV6-1 to TRBJ1-2, with 7 nucleotides matching TRBD1. CDR3 length equals 13 residues. Germline lookup yields CDR1 MNHNS and CDR2 SASEGT. With 6 bases clipped from V and 7 bases from J, the junction kept 8 bases outside the gene matches. The CDR3 loop reads CASSSDREGGYTF. Written as DNA, the CDR3 is TGTGCCAGCAGCTCTGACAGGGAAGGTGGCTACACCTTC.